The rows below give T cell receptor beta chains drawn from one sample of a study of beta chain features in type 1 diabetes. Method: immunoSEQ multiplex PCR; TCRdb's copy keeps in-frame clones and lacks some. In the table there are over 150,000 clones, about 13% of which are singletons. Sequences were obtained from central memory CD4+ T cells from blood. The receptors stem from a woman under 30 in good health. CDR3s include the opening cysteine and the closing phenylalanine or tryptophan. D genes are given only for firm matches.

cdr3_aa d_call v_call
CASSFQKDRAYGYTF TRBD1 TRBV2
CAWSQQGSSTEAFF . TRBV30
CASSLGLAGVPYEQYF TRBD2 TRBV5-6
CAWREQIEAFF . TRBV30
CAISGDSLQGQFF . TRBV10-3
CASSQIPHRVRPNTEAFF . TRBV7-2
CASSVAYEQYF . TRBV18
CASSLAAGGNTEAFF . TRBV27
CAWSQTGAEEQFF TRBD1 TRBV30
CASSPRRLTDTQYF . TRBV6-5
CASSFDRGGETGGYTF TRBD1 TRBV11-2
CASSSDDRGLFTEAFF TRBD1 TRBV18
CATGDRPLLAKNIQYF . TRBV15
CASSQASTGVPLFF TRBD1 TRBV4-3
CATSRAGTGAAFF . TRBV15
CASSADRGRNEQFF TRBD1 TRBV4-2
CAWTPQLDGGKLFF . TRBV30
CASSYRGGRNQPQHF TRBD1 TRBV7-9
CASTVQGGQPQHF . TRBV19
CSVETTGTGNTDTQYF TRBD1 TRBV29-1
CASMARQGNYEQYF TRBD1 TRBV6-1
CASSLTGLGVGYTF . TRBV7-2
CASSQDPLKQPQHF . TRBV4-3
CASSLFSGSYNEQFF TRBD2 TRBV7-9
CASRRQGGTGELFF TRBD1 TRBV4-2
CSAVTGFGNQPQHF . TRBV29-1
CASSLTNQMNTGELFF . TRBV7-3
CASSQGQNQPQHF . TRBV18
CAWSVGRDYGYTF . TRBV30
CASSSGTGGGGYTF TRBD1 TRBV28
CASTLAGVGETQYF TRBD2 TRBV11-3
CASRTTGGYEQYF . TRBV28
CASSLAGQGQETQYF . TRBV5-1